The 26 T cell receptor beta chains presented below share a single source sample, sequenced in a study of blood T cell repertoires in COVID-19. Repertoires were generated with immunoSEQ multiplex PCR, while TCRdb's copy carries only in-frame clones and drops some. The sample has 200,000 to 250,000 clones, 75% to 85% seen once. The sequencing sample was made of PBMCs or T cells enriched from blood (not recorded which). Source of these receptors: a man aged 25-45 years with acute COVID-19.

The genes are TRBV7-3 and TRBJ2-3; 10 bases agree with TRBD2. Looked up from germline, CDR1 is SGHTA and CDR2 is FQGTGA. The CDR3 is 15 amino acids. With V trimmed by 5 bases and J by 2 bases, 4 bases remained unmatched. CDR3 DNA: TGTGCCAGCAGCCTAGCGGGGGTTAACACAGATACGCAGTATTTT. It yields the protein CASSLAGVNTDTQYF.

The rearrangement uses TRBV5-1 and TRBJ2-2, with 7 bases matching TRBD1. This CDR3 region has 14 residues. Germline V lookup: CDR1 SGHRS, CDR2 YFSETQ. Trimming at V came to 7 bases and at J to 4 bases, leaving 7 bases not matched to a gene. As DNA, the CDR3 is TGCGCCAGCCAGAGACAGGGCGTCACCGGGGAGCTGTTTTTT. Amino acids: CASQRQGVTGELFF.

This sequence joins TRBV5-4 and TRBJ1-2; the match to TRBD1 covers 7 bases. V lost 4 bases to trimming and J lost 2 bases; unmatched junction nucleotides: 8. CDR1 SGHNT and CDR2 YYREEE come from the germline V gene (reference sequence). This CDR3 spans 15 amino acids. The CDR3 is CASSPPGTANYGYTF. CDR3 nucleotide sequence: TGTGCCAGCAGCCCGCCCGGGACAGCGAACTATGGCTACACCTTC.

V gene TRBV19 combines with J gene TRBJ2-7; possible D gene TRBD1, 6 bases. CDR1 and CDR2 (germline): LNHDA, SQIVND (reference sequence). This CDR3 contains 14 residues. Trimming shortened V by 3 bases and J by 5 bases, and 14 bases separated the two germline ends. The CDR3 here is CASSITGLRDEQYF. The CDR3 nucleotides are TGTGCCAGTAGTATCACAGGGCTTCGCGACGAGCAGTACTTC.

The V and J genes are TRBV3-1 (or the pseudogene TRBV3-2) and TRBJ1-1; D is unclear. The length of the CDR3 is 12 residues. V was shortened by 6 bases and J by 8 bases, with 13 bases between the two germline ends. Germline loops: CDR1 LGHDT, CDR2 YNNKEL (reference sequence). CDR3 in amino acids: CASSRGQFEAFF. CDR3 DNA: TGTGCCAGCAGTCGAGGGCAGTTCGAAGCTTTCTTT.

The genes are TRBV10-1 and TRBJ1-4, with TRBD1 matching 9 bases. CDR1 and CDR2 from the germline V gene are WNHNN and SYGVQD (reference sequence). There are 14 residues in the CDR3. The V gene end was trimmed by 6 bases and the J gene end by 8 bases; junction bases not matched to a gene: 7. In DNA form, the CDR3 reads TGCGCCAGCAGCAAGACAGGGGGGGGCGAAAAACTGTTTTTT. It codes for CASSKTGGGEKLFF.

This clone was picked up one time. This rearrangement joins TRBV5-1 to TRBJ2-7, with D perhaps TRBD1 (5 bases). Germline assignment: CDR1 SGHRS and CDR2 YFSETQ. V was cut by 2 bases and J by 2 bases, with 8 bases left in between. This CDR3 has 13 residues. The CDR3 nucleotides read TGCGCCAGCAGCTTTGACAGTACCTACGAGCAGTACTTC. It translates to CASSFDSTYEQYF.

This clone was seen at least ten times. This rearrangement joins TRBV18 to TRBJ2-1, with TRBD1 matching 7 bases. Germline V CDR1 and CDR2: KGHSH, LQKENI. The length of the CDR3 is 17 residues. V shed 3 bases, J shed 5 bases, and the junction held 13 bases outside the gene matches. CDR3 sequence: CASSPRTRDSMNNEQFF. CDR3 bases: TGTGCCAGCTCACCTCGGACCCGGGACAGTATGAACAATGAGCAGTTCTTC.

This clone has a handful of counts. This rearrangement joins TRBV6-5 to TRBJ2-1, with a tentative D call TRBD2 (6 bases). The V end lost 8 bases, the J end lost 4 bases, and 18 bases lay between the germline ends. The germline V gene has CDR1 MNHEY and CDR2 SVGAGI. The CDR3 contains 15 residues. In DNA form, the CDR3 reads TGTGCCAGCCGGAGGGGAGACGGTTCTTACAATGAGCAGTTCTTC. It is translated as CASRRGDGSYNEQFF.

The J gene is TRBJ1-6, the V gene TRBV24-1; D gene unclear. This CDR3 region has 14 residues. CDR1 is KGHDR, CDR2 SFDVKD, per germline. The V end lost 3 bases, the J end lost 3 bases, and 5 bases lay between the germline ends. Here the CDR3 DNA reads TGTGCCACCAGTGATGACAACTATAATTCACCCCTCCACTTT. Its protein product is CATSDDNYNSPLHF.

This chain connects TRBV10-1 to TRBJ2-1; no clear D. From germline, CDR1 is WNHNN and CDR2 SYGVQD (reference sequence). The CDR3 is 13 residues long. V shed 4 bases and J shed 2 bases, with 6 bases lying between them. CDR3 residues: CASSVKTYNEQFF. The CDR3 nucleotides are TGCGCCAGCAGTGTCAAAACCTACAATGAGCAGTTCTTC.

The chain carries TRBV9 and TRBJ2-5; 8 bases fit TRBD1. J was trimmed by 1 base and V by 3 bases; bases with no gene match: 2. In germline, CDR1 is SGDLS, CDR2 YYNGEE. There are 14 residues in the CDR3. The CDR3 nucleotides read TGTGCCAGCAGCGCACAGGGGGTCCAAGAGACCCAGTACTTC. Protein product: CASSAQGVQETQYF.

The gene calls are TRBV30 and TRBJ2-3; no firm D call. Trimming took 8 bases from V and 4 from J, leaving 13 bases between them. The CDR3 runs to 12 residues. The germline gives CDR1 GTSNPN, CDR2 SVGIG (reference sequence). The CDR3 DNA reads TGTGCCCTACGTACGCCCGCAGATACGCAGTATTTT. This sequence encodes CALRTPADTQYF.

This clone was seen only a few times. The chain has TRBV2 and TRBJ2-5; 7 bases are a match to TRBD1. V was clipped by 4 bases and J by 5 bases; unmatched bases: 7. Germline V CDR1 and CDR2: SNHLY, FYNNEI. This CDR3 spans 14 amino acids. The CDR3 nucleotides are TGTGCCAGCAGTGGACAGGGATGGGGGGAGACCCAGTACTTC. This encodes CASSGQGWGETQYF. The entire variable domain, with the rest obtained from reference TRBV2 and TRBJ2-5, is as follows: EPEVTQTPSHQVTQMGQEVILRCVPISNHLYFYWYRQILGQKVEFLVSFYNNEISEKSEIFDDQFSVERPDGSNFTLKIRSTKLEDSAMYFCASSGQGWGETQYFGPGTRLLVL.

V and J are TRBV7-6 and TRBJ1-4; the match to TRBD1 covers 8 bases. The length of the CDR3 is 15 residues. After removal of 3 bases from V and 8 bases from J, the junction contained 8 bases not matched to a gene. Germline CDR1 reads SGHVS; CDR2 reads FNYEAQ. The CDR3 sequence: CASSFSGGEKEKLFF. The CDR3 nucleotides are TGTGCCAGCAGCTTTTCAGGGGGCGAAAAGGAAAAACTGTTTTTT. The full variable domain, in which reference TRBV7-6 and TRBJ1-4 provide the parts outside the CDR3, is GAGVSQSPRYKVTKRGQDVALRCDPISGHVSLYWYRQALGQGPEFLTYFNYEAQQDKSGLPNDRFSAERPEGSISTLTIQRTEQRDSAMYRCASSFSGGEKEKLFFGSGTQLSVL.

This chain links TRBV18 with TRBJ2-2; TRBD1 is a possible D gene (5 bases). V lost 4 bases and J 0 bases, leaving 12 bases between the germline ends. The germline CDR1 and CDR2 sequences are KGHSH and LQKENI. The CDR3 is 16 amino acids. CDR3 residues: CASSQRQSANTGELFF. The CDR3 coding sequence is TGTGCCAGCTCACAAAGACAGAGCGCGAACACCGGGGAGCTGTTTTTT. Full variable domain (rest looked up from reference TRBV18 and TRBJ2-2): NAGVMQNPRHLVRRRGQEARLRCSPMKGHSHVYWYRQLPEEGLKFMVYLQKENIIDESGMPKERFSAEFPKEGPSILRIQQVVRGDSAAYFCASSQRQSANTGELFFGEGSRLTVL.

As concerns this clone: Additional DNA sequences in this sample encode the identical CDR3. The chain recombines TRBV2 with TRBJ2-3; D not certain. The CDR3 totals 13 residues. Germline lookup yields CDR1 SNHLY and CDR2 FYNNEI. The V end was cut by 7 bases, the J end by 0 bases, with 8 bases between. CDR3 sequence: CASKADSTDTQYF. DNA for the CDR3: TGTGCCAGCAAGGCGGATAGCACAGATACGCAGTATTTT. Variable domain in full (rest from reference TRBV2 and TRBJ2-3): EPEVTQTPSHQVTQMGQEVILRCVPISNHLYFYWYRQILGQKVEFLVSFYNNEISEKSEIFDDQFSVERPDGSNFTLKIRSTKLEDSAMYFCASKADSTDTQYFGPGTRLTVL.

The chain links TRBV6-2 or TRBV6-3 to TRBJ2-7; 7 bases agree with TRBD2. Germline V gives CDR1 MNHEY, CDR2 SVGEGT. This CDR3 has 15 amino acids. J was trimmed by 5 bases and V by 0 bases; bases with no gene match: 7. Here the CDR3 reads CASSYSRSGAHEQYF. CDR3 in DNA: TGTGCCAGCAGTTACTCGCGCAGCGGGGCCCACGAGCAGTACTTC.

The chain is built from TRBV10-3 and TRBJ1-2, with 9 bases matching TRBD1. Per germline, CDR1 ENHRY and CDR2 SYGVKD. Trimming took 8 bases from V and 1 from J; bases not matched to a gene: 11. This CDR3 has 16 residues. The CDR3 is CAIRGDTGGLNYGYTF. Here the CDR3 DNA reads TGTGCCATCCGAGGTGACACAGGGGGCCTTAACTATGGCTACACCTTC.

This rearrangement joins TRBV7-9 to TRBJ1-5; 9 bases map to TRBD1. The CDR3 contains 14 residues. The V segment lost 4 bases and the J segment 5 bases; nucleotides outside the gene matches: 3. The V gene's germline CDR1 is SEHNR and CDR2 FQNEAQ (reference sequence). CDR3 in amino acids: CASSSDRGYQPQHF. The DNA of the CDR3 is TGTGCCAGCAGCTCCGACAGGGGGTATCAGCCCCAGCATTTT.

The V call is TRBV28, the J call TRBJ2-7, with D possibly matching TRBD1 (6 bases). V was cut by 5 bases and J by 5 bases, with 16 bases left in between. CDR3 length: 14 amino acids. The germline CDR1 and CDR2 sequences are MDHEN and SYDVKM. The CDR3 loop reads CASSTDTGFNEQYF. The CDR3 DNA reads TGTGCCAGCAGTACGGACACAGGGTTCAACGAGCAGTACTTC.

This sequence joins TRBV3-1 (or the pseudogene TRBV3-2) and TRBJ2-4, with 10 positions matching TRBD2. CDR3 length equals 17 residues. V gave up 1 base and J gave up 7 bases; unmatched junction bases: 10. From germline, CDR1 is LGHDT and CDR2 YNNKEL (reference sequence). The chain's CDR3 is CASSQVGRAGGRNIQYF. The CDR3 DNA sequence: TGTGCCAGCAGCCAAGTGGGTAGAGCGGGGGGGCGGAACATTCAGTACTTC.

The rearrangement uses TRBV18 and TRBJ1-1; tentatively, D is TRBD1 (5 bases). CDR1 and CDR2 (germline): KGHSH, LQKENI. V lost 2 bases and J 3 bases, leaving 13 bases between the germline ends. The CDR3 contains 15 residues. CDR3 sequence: CASSPIRGRDTEAFF. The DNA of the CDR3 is TGTGCCAGCTCACCAATTCGGGGGAGGGACACTGAAGCTTTCTTT.

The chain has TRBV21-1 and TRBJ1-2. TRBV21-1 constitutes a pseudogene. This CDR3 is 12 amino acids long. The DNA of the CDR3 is TGTGCCAGCAATAGGGACTGCTATGGCTACACCTTC. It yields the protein CASNRDCYGYTF.

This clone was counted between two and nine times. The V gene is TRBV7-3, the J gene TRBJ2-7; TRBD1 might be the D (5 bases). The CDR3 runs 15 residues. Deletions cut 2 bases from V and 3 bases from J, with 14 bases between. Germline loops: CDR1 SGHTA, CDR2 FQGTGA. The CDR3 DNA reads TGTGCCAGCAGCTTATATGATGCAGGGAACTACGAGCAGTACTTC. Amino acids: CASSLYDAGNYEQYF.

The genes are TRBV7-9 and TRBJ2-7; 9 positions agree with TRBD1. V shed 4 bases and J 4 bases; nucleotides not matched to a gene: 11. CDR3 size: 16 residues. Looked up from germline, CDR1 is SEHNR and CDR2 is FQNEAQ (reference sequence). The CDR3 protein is CASSSAPQTGGYEQYF. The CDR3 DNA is TGTGCCAGCAGCTCGGCACCTCAGACAGGGGGGTACGAGCAGTACTTC.